The text below deals with one T cell receptor (beta chain). What it binds is not known. This table comes from immunoSEQ multiplex PCR, and its TCRdb copy is limited to in-frame clones, with some not included. This sample has 70,000 to 80,000 clones, with about 94% found just once. The data were obtained in a study of cytomegalovirus exposure and HLA in healthy donors. Trimming took 3 bases from V and 3 from J; bases not matched to a gene: 12. Germline V gene data show CDR1 as SGDLS and CDR2 as YYNGEE. This CDR3 comprises 17 residues. Overall study results and limits: With high specificity and sensitivity, the classifier reportedly diagnosed cytomegalovirus status. Whilst most TCR sequences proved rare, a subset of public TCRs occurred across many donors.

The receptor was isolated from a woman aged 18-29 years in good health and CMV-seronegative. This rearrangement joins TRBV9 to TRBJ1-1, with TRBD1 identical over 9 bases. Material for sequencing was PBMCs. CDR3 region: CASSATGQGSWYTEAFF. CDR3 DNA sequence: TGTGCCAGCAGCGCCACGGGACAGGGTTCTTGGTACACTGAAGCTTTCTTT.